Below are 9 T cell receptor beta chains sequenced from a single sample in a study of T cell repertoires in cytomegalovirus infection. TCRdb passed the reads through MiXCR, listing each CDR3 protein once. The sample shows around 200,000 distinct CDR3 sequences, around 40% of them seen only once. No antigen has been identified for these receptors. Source: CD8+ T cells from cultured PBMCs, taken from culture after CMV antigen stimulation. The origin of the receptors is a human donor in good health (CMV status not recorded). Some clones in this sample may be carry-over from other donors' samples.

This clonotype was seen only a few times. The rearrangement uses TRBV7-2 and TRBJ2-1; a possible D gene is TRBD2 (5 bases). V was clipped by 6 bases and J by 5 bases, with 20 bases between them. Germline CDR1 and CDR2: SGHTA and FQGNSA. This CDR3 spans 16 amino acids. CDR3 in amino acids: CASSPRVGARNNEQFF. CDR3 sequence (DNA): TGTGCCAGCAGTCCCCGCGTGGGAGCTCGCAACAATGAGCAGTTCTTC.

The rearrangement links TRBV7-4 to TRBJ2-7; D is possibly TRBD2 (6 bases). Germline lookup yields CDR1 SGHVT and CDR2 SQSDAQ. Trimming left V 4 bases short and J 3 bases short, with 10 bases between. The CDR3 is 13 residues long. The CDR3 spells CASSWEASYEQYF. In DNA form, the CDR3 reads TGTGCCAGCAGCTGGGAGGCCAGCTACGAGCAGTACTTC.

This clonotype occurred many times. The rearrangement joins TRBV7-8 to TRBJ2-1; TRBD2 matches 12 bases. V shed 1 base, J shed 4 bases, and the junction held 11 bases outside the gene matches. This CDR3 spans 19 amino acids. The germline V gene has CDR1 SGHVS and CDR2 FQNEAQ. This CDR3 is CASSLGLAGGPPVYNEQFF. CDR3 bases: TGTGCCAGCAGCTTAGGCCTAGCGGGAGGGCCTCCCGTTTACAATGAGCAGTTCTTC.

This clonotype has only one observation. The chain combines TRBV28 with TRBJ1-1; tentatively, D is TRBD1 (5 bases). Germline V gene lookup returns CDR1 MDHEN and CDR2 SYDVKM. This CDR3 comprises 16 residues. Trimming took 3 bases from V and 0 from J, leaving 14 bases between them. This CDR3 is CASSLGRGFMNTEAFF. The CDR3 nucleotides are TGTGCCAGCAGTTTGGGGCGGGGGTTTATGAACACTGAAGCTTTCTTT.

This clonotype was recorded a few times. V is TRBV27 and J is TRBJ1-1; perhaps TRBD1 as D (5 bases). CDR1 MNHEY and CDR2 SMNVEV come from the germline V gene (reference sequence). With 3 bases removed from V and 3 bases from J, the gap between germline ends came to 14 bases. The CDR3 contains 15 residues. The CDR3 nucleotides read TGTGCCAGCAGTTTCGGGGGAGTGGCTTACACTGAAGCTTTCTTT. Translation: CASSFGGVAYTEAFF.

As for this clonotype: Since a much larger clone is just one base distant, this may be a read error. The genes are TRBV7-9 and TRBJ2-1; 14 bases line up with TRBD2. The germline gives CDR1 SEHNR, CDR2 FQNEAQ (reference sequence). The CDR3 is 17 residues long. CDR3 amino acids: CARSLAWTSGRINEQFF. For the CDR3, the DNA is TGTGCCAGAAGCTTAGCGTGGACTAGCGGGAGGATTAATGAGCAGTTCTTC.

There are a few counts of this clonotype. The chain links TRBV14 to TRBJ1-2; possible D gene TRBD1, 5 bases. This CDR3 region has 17 residues. With 3 bases removed from V and 5 bases from J, the gap between germline ends came to 22 bases. Germline CDR1 and CDR2: SGHDN and FVKESK. For the CDR3, the DNA is TGTGCCAGCAGCCAGTCAGGGTTCGGGGACGGATCTTATGGCTACACCTTC. It is translated as CASSQSGFGDGSYGYTF.

The rearrangement joins TRBV7-6 to TRBJ2-2; D may be TRBD2 (6 bases). Looked up from germline, CDR1 is SGHVS and CDR2 is FNYEAQ. V gave up 7 bases and J gave up 3 bases, with 27 bases separating them. The CDR3 is 19 residues long. This CDR3 reads CASTQTGGGFILDTGELFF. CDR3 nucleotides: TGTGCCAGCACCCAAACCGGTGGGGGGTTTATTTTGGACACCGGGGAGCTGTTTTTT.

The rearrangement joins TRBV14 to TRBJ2-2, with D possibly being TRBD2 (5 bases). Trimming removed 8 bases at V and 1 base at J, with 11 bases between. The CDR3 is 14 amino acids. CDR1 and CDR2 (germline): SGHDN, FVKESK. The CDR3 DNA sequence: TGTGCCAGCCGAGGGTCCAGGAACACCGGGGAGCTGTTTTTT. It specifies CASRGSRNTGELFF.